Following are 5 T cell receptor beta chains from one sample sequenced in a study of blood T cell repertoires in COVID-19. The method was immunoSEQ multiplex PCR; TCRdb's version includes in-frame clones alone and lacks a portion of them. The table has roughly 80,000 clones, around 80% seen once. Sequencing was performed on peripheral blood. The origin of the receptors is a woman in her sixties with acute or convalescent COVID-19.

The chain joins TRBV5-1 to TRBJ2-5; TRBD1 might be the D (5 bases). The CDR3 is 15 amino acids. V was cut by 0 bases and J by 0 bases, with 9 bases left in between. The germline CDR1 and CDR2 sequences are SGHRS and YFSETQ. CDR3 sequence reads: CASSLGQGDQETQYF. CDR3 DNA sequence: TGCGCCAGCAGCTTGGGGCAGGGCGACCAAGAGACCCAGTACTTC.

This chain connects TRBV2 to TRBJ2-1; D possibly corresponds to TRBD2 (5 bases). The germline V and J ends were trimmed by 8 bases and 5 bases, with 10 bases remaining between them. The germline CDR1 and CDR2 sequences are SNHLY and FYNNEI. The length of the CDR3 is 12 residues. CDR3 coding DNA: TGTGCCAGCCTGGAGGTAAACAATGAGCAGTTCTTC. Translation gives CASLEVNNEQFF.

The CDR3 DNA is TGTGCCAGCAGCTTAGCTTTTGGTAGCTCCTACGAGCAGTACTTC. This translates into CASSLAFGSSYEQYF. The rearrangement links TRBV7-9 to TRBJ2-7; D gene ambiguous. Trimming stripped 0 bases from V and 0 bases from J, with 9 bases between. Germline CDR1 and CDR2: SEHNR and FQNEAQ (reference sequence). The CDR3 runs to 15 residues.

The J gene is TRBJ2-7, the V gene TRBV6-5; the match to TRBD1 covers 7 bases. Losses at the gene ends were 0 bases for V and 2 bases for J; bases not matched to a gene: 7. The CDR3 has 16 residues. The germline gives CDR1 MNHEY, CDR2 SVGAGI. CDR3 bases: TGTGCCAGCAGTTACTCGGGAACAGGGGAACCCTACGAGCAGTACTTC. Protein: CASSYSGTGEPYEQYF.

The chain couples TRBV30 to TRBJ2-1, with a weak D call TRBD2 (5 bases). The V gene lost 0 bases and the J gene lost 10 bases, with 19 bases spanning the gap. CDR1 and CDR2 (germline): GTSNPN, SVGIG (reference sequence). This CDR3 is built from 15 residues. CDR3 residues: CAWSVTLGSEEEQFF. The CDR3 DNA reads as TGTGCCTGGAGTGTAACGTTGGGTAGCGAGGAGGAGCAGTTCTTC.